What follows are 27 T cell receptor beta chains derived from one specimen sequenced in a study of cytotoxic CD8 clonotypes in ibrutinib-treated CLL. The method was immunoSEQ multiplex PCR; TCRdb's version includes in-frame clones alone and lacks a portion of them. The sample holds about 25,000 clones, 65% to 70% seen once. This sample comprised PBMCs, obtained at disease progression, from a patient treated with ibrutinib. The receptors come from a human donor with chronic lymphocytic leukemia.

V gene TRBV18 combines with J gene TRBJ1-4; 8 nucleotides align to TRBD1. The V segment lost 5 bases and the J segment 5 bases; nucleotides outside the gene matches: 4. Germline values: CDR1 KGHSH, CDR2 LQKENI. The CDR3 is 14 amino acids. The CDR3, as DNA: TGTGCCAGCTCAATTGGACAGGGCAATGAAAAACTGTTTTTT. Protein sequence: CASSIGQGNEKLFF.

This clone was recorded at least ten times. CDR3 DNA: TGTGCCAGCAGTTACTCAGGGGTCACTGAAGCTTTCTTT. Its protein is CASSYSGVTEAFF. V is TRBV6-5 and J is TRBJ1-1, with D tentatively TRBD1 (5 bases). Trimming left V 0 bases short and J 4 bases short, with 6 bases between. Per germline, CDR1 MNHEY and CDR2 SVGAGI. There are 13 residues in the CDR3.

The genes are TRBV11-2 and TRBJ1-1; D gene ambiguous. CDR3 length: 14 amino acids. V lost 0 bases and J lost 1, with 6 bases in between. Looked up from germline, CDR1 is SGHAT and CDR2 is FQNNGV. CDR3 amino acids: CASSLERGNTEAFF. CDR3 sequence (DNA): TGTGCCAGCAGCTTAGAACGGGGGAACACTGAAGCTTTCTTT. The whole variable domain, remainder taken from reference TRBV11-2 and TRBJ1-1, is EAGVAQSPRYKIIEKRQSVAFWCNPISGHATLYWYQQILGQGPKLLIQFQNNGVVDDSQLPKDRFSAERLKGVDSTLKIQPAKLEDSAVYLCASSLERGNTEAFFGQGTRLTVV.

The chain links TRBV2 to TRBJ2-3, with 10 positions matching TRBD2. This CDR3 region has 16 residues. Trimming cost V 6 bases and J 8 bases; bases outside gene matches: 14. The germline CDR1 and CDR2 sequences are SNHLY and FYNNEI. The CDR3 is CASRPSGGAGAPTQYF. The CDR3 DNA follows: TGTGCCAGCAGGCCCAGCGGGGGGGCCGGTGCGCCTACGCAGTATTTT.

The CDR3 loop is CASRFGLNTGELFF. The CDR3 nucleotides are TGTGCAAGTCGCTTTGGACTGAACACCGGGGAGCTGTTTTTT. V gene TRBV12-2 combines with J gene TRBJ2-2; the table calls TRBD2, which could not be checked here. TRBV12-2 is termed a pseudogene. CDR3 length: 14 amino acids.

With respect to this clone: The identical CDR3 is also encoded by other nucleotide sequences in the sample. V gene TRBV7-9 combines with J gene TRBJ1-1; 10 positions agree with TRBD1. Germline-derived CDR1 and CDR2 are SEHNR and FQNEAQ (reference sequence). Trimming at V came to 3 bases and at J to 5 bases, leaving 9 bases not matched to a gene. The CDR3 contains 16 residues. DNA of the CDR3: TGTGCCAGCAGCTTTGGTGACAGGGGGCGGGGGACTGAAGCTTTCTTT. It encodes CASSFGDRGRGTEAFF.

Concerning this clone itself: A read error may produce the germline difference seen at one junction end. The chain joins TRBV5-1 to TRBJ1-5; TRBD1 might be the D (6 bases). This CDR3 spans 14 amino acids. CDR1 is SGHRS and CDR2 is YFSETQ in the germline V gene. The CDR3 DNA is TGCGCCAGCAGCTTGGAGGGATTAGACCAGGGGAGCCCTTTT. Amino acid sequence: CASSLEGLDQGSPF.

The gene calls are TRBV5-1 and TRBJ2-3; D is uncertain. With 2 bases removed from V and 2 bases from J, the gap between germline ends came to 9 bases. Germline assignment: CDR1 SGHRS and CDR2 YFSETQ. This CDR3 is 14 amino acids long. CDR3 sequence (DNA): TGCGCCAGCAGCTTTGAGTCTAACACAGATACGCAGTATTTT. The encoded protein is CASSFESNTDTQYF.

The chain combines TRBV29-1 with TRBJ1-1; D is unclear. Per germline, CDR1 SQVTM and CDR2 ANQGSEA. There are 11 residues in the CDR3. V lost 1 base and J lost 3, with 3 bases in between. This CDR3 reads CSVEAYTEAFF. DNA of the CDR3: TGCAGCGTTGAAGCGTACACTGAAGCTTTCTTT. Full variable domain (rest looked up from reference TRBV29-1 and TRBJ1-1): SAVISQKPSRDICQRGTSLTIQCQVDSQVTMMFWYRQQPGQSLTLIATANQGSEATYESGFVIDKFPISRPNLTFSTLTVSNMSPEDSSIYLCSVEAYTEAFFGQGTRLTVV.

The chain is built from TRBV21-1 and TRBJ2-1. TRBV21-1 counts as a pseudogene. The CDR3 has 15 amino acids. For the CDR3, the DNA is TGTGCCAGCAGCCGGCGCTCAGCAAAGATCAATGAGCAGTTCTTC. This translates into CASSRRSAKINEQFF.

V usage is TRBV9 and J usage is TRBJ2-7, with a weak D call TRBD1 (6 bases). This CDR3 has 13 amino acids. Looked up from germline, CDR1 is SGDLS and CDR2 is YYNGEE. Trimming took off 5 bases at V and 1 base at J, with 10 bases between the two ends. The CDR3 loop reads CASSYRESYEQYF. CDR3 bases: TGTGCCAGCAGTTACAGGGAATCCTACGAGCAGTACTTC.

This chain joins TRBV2 and TRBJ2-5; perhaps TRBD2 as D (5 bases). The CDR3 is 12 residues long. The ends were cut back, 6 bases at V and 5 bases at J, with 10 bases in the middle. Germline CDR1 is SNHLY and CDR2 is FYNNEI. The CDR3 loop reads CASRKAAETQYF. CDR3 nucleotide sequence: TGTGCCAGCAGGAAAGCGGCGGAGACCCAGTACTTC.

The rearrangement uses TRBV6-5 and TRBJ2-1; D uncertain. Deletions cut 0 bases from V and 11 bases from J, with 8 bases between. Germline loops: CDR1 MNHEY, CDR2 SVGAGI. This CDR3 contains 12 residues. DNA for the CDR3: TGTGCCAGCAGTTACTCCGGCATAAAGCAGTTCTTC. As protein: CASSYSGIKQFF.

V gene TRBV5-1 combines with J gene TRBJ2-2, with 7 bases matching TRBD1. The CDR3 sequence is 16 residues long. The junction had 7 bases not matched to a gene; V was cut back by 4 bases and J by 1 base. The germline CDR1 and CDR2 sequences are SGHRS and YFSETQ. The CDR3 loop reads CASSPRGTENTGELFF. CDR3 sequence (DNA): TGCGCCAGCAGCCCTAGAGGGACAGAGAACACCGGGGAGCTGTTTTTT.

J is TRBJ2-2 and V is TRBV27; D perhaps matches TRBD1 (7 bases). Trimming left V 5 bases short and J 7 bases short, with 17 bases between. The CDR3 is 15 amino acids. Germline CDR1 is MNHEY and CDR2 is SMNVEV (reference sequence). DNA of the CDR3: TGTGCCAGCAGTCTACCACAGGGGCGGGGCGGGGAGCTGTTTTTT. It codes for CASSLPQGRGGELFF.

This clone was observed a few times. The chain recombines TRBV15 with TRBJ2-1; 8 bases line up with TRBD2. CDR3 length equals 16 residues. The germline V gene encodes CDR1 LNHNV and CDR2 YYDKDF (reference sequence). V was pared by 2 bases and J by 1 base, with 4 bases of the junction left unmatched. The DNA of the CDR3 is TGTGCCACCAGCAGAAGCGTAGCGGGGTCCTACAATGAGCAGTTCTTC. Its protein is CATSRSVAGSYNEQFF.

Here the CDR3 reads CASSPDGPYNEQFF. The CDR3 bases are TGTGCCAGCAGCCCGGACGGACCCTACAATGAGCAGTTCTTC. The chain recombines TRBV11-1 with TRBJ2-1; D is ambiguous. The CDR3 sequence is 14 residues long. V was shortened by 5 bases and J by 2 bases, with 10 bases between the two germline ends. Germline CDR1 SGHAT, CDR2 FQDESV (reference sequence). Based on the CDR3 plus reference TRBV11-1 and TRBJ2-1, the full variable domain is EAEVAQSPRYKITEKSQAVAFWCDPISGHATLYWYRQILGQGPELLVQFQDESVVDDSQLPKDRFSAERLKGVDSTLKIQPAELGDSAMYLCASSPDGPYNEQFFGPGTRLTVL.

The genes are TRBV9 and TRBJ1-6; D is possibly TRBD1 (5 bases). V lost 0 bases and J 2 bases, leaving 12 bases between the germline ends. The CDR3 loop spans 17 amino acids. Germline V gene lookup returns CDR1 SGDLS and CDR2 YYNGEE. DNA of the CDR3: TGTGCCAGCAGCGTAGAGGGACGCCCTACCTATAATTCACCCCTCCACTTT. Its translation is CASSVEGRPTYNSPLHF. The variable domain in full, completed from reference TRBV9 and TRBJ1-6, reads DSGVTQTPKHLITATGQRVTLRCSPRSGDLSVYWYQQSLDQGLQFLIQYYNGEERAKGNILERFSAQQFPDLHSELNLSSLELGDSALYFCASSVEGRPTYNSPLHFGNGTRLTVT.

The chain has TRBV7-2 and TRBJ1-1; the D gene is possibly TRBD1 (6 bases). V shed 6 bases and J shed 5 bases, with 16 bases lying between them. The CDR3 spans 14 residues. Germline V lookup: CDR1 SGHTA, CDR2 FQGNSA. The CDR3 DNA is TGTGCCAGCAGTCTAGACAGGATGAGGACTGAAGCTTTCTTT. This sequence encodes CASSLDRMRTEAFF.

V and J are TRBV27 and TRBJ2-5; D might be TRBD1 or TRBD2, each matching 6 bases. The germline gives CDR1 MNHEY, CDR2 SMNVEV (reference sequence). V was trimmed by 4 bases and J by 5 bases, leaving 20 bases between them. CDR3 size: 16 residues. DNA of the CDR3: TGTGCCAGCAGTTCGTCCCTAGCTACCGGGGGCGAGACCCAGTACTTC. Translated: CASSSSLATGGETQYF.

The DNA for the CDR3 is TGTGCCAGCAGCCTGTGGGGGGGCATCATCGGCGAGCAGTACTTC. Protein sequence: CASSLWGGIIGEQYF. J is TRBJ2-7 and V is TRBV11-2; tentative D call: TRBD2 (7 bases). Germline CDR1 and CDR2: SGHAT and FQNNGV. V lost 5 bases and J lost 6, with 20 bases in between. The CDR3 sequence is 15 residues long. The full variable domain, completed using reference TRBV11-2 and TRBJ2-7, is EAGVAQSPRYKIIEKRQSVAFWCNPISGHATLYWYQQILGQGPKLLIQFQNNGVVDDSQLPKDRFSAERLKGVDSTLKIQPAKLEDSAVYLCASSLWGGIIGEQYFGPGTRLTVT.

This chain links TRBV11-2 with TRBJ1-5; D uncertain. V gave up 4 bases and J gave up 2 bases, with 12 bases separating them. The CDR3 runs to 15 residues. The germline V gene encodes CDR1 SGHAT and CDR2 FQNNGV. The CDR3 sequence is CASSSRAGGNQPQHF. The CDR3 DNA reads TGTGCCAGCAGCTCCCGGGCTGGGGGCAATCAGCCCCAGCATTTT.

This chain uses TRBV4-3 with TRBJ2-3; either TRBD1 or TRBD2 may fit D (5 bases each). The CDR3 is 15 residues long. Germline loops: CDR1 LGHNA, CDR2 YSLEER. V lost 0 bases and J 4 bases, leaving 11 bases between the germline ends. The CDR3 is CASSQDPGTSDTQYF. The CDR3 nucleotides read TGCGCCAGCAGCCAAGACCCAGGGACGTCAGATACGCAGTATTTT.

The V and J genes are TRBV7-9 and TRBJ2-7; D not certain. CDR1 and CDR2 from the germline V gene are SEHNR and FQNEAQ (reference sequence). V lost 3 bases and J 2 bases, leaving 8 bases between the germline ends. This CDR3 has 13 amino acids. Here the CDR3 reads CASSLGRTYEQYF. CDR3 coding DNA: TGTGCCAGCAGCTTGGGCAGAACCTACGAGCAGTACTTC.

V and J are TRBV7-9 and TRBJ1-2; 8 bases line up with TRBD1. Trimming took 1 base from V and 8 from J; bases not matched to a gene: 9. The CDR3 is made up of 15 amino acids. Germline V CDR1 and CDR2: SEHNR, FQNEAQ (reference sequence). CDR3 region: CASSLVAGGMLGYTF. The CDR3 DNA follows: TGTGCCAGCAGCTTAGTTGCAGGGGGCATGTTGGGCTACACCTTC.

V gene TRBV4-1 combines with J gene TRBJ2-3, with D perhaps matching TRBD1 or TRBD2 (6 bases each). CDR1 and CDR2 (germline): MGHRA, YSYEKL. The CDR3 length is 15 residues. Between the trimmed V and J ends, which lost 0 bases and 3 bases, there was a span of 10 bases. The CDR3 sequence: CASSQDEGGTDTQYF. The CDR3 DNA sequence: TGCGCCAGCAGCCAAGATGAGGGGGGAACAGATACGCAGTATTTT.

The sample holds a few counts of this clone. The J gene is TRBJ1-2, the V gene TRBV5-4, with D perhaps matching TRBD1 (6 bases). There are 14 residues in the CDR3. The V gene lost 5 bases and the J gene lost 4 bases, with 15 bases spanning the gap. Germline V gene data show CDR1 as SGHNT and CDR2 as YYREEE (reference sequence). DNA for the CDR3: TGTGCCAGCAGATCTCCCGGGGGCCCCTATGGCTACACCTTC. It translates to CASRSPGGPYGYTF.